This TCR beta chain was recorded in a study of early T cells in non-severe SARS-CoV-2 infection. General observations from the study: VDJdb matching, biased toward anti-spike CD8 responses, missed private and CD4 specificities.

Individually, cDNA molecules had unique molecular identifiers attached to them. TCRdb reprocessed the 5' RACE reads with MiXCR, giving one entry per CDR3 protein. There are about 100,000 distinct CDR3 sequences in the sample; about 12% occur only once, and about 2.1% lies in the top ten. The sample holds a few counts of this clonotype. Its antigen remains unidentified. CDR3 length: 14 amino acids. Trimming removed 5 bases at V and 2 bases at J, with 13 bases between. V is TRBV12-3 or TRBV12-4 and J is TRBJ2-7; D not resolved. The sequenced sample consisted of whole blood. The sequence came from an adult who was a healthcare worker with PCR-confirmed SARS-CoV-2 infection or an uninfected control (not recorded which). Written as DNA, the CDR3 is TGTGCCAGCAGTCCCGGACGGATGCCCTACGAGCAGTACTTC. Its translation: CASSPGRMPYEQYF.